This T cell receptor (beta chain) is from a study of blood T cell repertoires in COVID-19. About the study: The origin of the acute and convalescent COVID-19 samples was the United States, Italy and Spain.

The germline CDR1 and CDR2 sequences are LGHNT and FRNRAP. CDR3 length equals 16 residues. The V end lost 0 bases, the J end lost 0 bases, and 9 bases lay between the germline ends. Original handling: Using reference gene primer amplification, nucleated cell counts were estimated. Some clones are missing from TCRdb's copy, which holds only in-frame ones; the method was immunoSEQ multiplex PCR. Clone size and the V and J calls come from that table; the DNA yielded D and trimming. The table records over 200,000 clones, 80% to 85% of them present only once. The source of this sequence is a woman older than 75 with active or convalescent COVID-19. Sequencing was done on a sample of peripheral blood. The rearrangement links TRBV12-5 to TRBJ1-5; D ambiguous. CDR3 nucleotides: TGTGCTAGTGGTTTGGTACCCGGGGTTAGCAATCAGCCCCAGCATTTT. This translates into CASGLVPGVSNQPQHF.